This TCR beta chain is drawn from a study of CD8 T cells in ankylosing spondylitis. Trimming removed 5 bases from V and 9 bases from J, with 14 bases in between. The CDR3 runs 12 residues. The germline CDR1 and CDR2 sequences are SGHRS and YFSETQ. TCRdb analysed the 5' RACE reads with MiXCR anew, one entry per CDR3 protein. The profile shows about 250,000 distinct CDR3 sequences, roughly 10% of them singletons. V and J are TRBV5-1 and TRBJ1-1, with D possibly matching TRBD1 (5 bases). Sequenced input: blood, either unsorted or a sorted T cell fraction (not recorded which). This receptor was obtained from a male donor with ankylosing spondylitis or in good health (not recorded which). CDR3 nucleotide sequence: TGCGCCAGCAGAGTGGCAGAGGACAAAGCTTTCTTT. It specifies CASRVAEDKAFF.